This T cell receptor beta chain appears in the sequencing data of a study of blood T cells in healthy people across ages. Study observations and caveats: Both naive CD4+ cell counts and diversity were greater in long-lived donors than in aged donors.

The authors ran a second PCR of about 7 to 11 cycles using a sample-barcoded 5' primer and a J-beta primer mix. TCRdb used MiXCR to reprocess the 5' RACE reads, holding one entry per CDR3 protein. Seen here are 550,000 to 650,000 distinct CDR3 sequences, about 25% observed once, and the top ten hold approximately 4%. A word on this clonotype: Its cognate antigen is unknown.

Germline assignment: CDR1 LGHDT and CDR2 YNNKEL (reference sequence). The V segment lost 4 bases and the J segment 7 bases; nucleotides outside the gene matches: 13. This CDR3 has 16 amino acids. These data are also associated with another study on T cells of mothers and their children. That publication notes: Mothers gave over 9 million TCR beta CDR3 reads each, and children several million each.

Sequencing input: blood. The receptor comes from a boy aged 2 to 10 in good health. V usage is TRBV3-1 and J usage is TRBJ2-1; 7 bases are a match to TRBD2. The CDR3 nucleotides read TGTGCCAGCAGCCCCCGAGGGCTAGCGGCAGGTAATGAGCAGTTCTTC. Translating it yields CASSPRGLAAGNEQFF.